This T cell receptor beta chain emerged from a study of shared clonotypes between healthy human individuals. Overall study findings and caveats: Sampling included only blood; tissue repertoires likely differ. Some naive CD4 clonotypes, roughly 5%, turned up in common across four donors.

The table came from immunoSEQ multiplex PCR; TCRdb's copy has only in-frame clones and leaves some out. In the table there are 1.5 million to 2.5 million clones, roughly 95% of which are singletons. In the naive CD8 group, cells lacked CD45RO and were positively selected for CCR7, so terminally differentiated effector memory CD45RA+ cells were left out. Germline CDR1 is SNHLY and CDR2 is FYNNEI. Trimming removed 5 bases at V and 2 bases at J, with 10 bases between. The CDR3 has 13 amino acids. In this sample, this clone turned up once. Its target is not known. The J gene is TRBJ2-7, the V gene TRBV2; no clear D. This receptor was taken from a man aged 18 to 35 in good health. The sample consisted of naive CD8+ T cells sorted from blood. The CDR3 region has the DNA TGTGCCAGCAGTTCCGGAGTCACCTACGAGCAGTACTTC. Translating gives CASSSGVTYEQYF.